Shown below are 13 T cell receptor beta chains from a single sample sequenced in a study of long-term antiretroviral therapy in people with HIV. immunoSEQ v3.0 was run at survey level. Profiling relied on immunoSEQ multiplex PCR, and the TCRdb table lists in-frame clones only, not all of them. The sample records 2,500 to 3,000 clones, approximately 79% being singletons. The sequencing used unsorted PBMCs, collected 0.4 years before starting antiretroviral therapy. These receptors were obtained from a woman aged 40 to 50 with HIV.

The sample holds a few counts of this clone. The chain uses TRBV28 and TRBJ1-2; TRBD1 is a possible D gene (5 bases). CDR1 and CDR2 from the germline V gene are MDHEN and SYDVKM. The V end lost 5 bases, the J end lost 5 bases, and 9 bases lay between the germline ends. This CDR3 has 12 amino acids. CDR3 coding DNA: TGTGCCAGCAGTGGAGGGGATTATGGCTACACCTTC. As protein: CASSGGDYGYTF.

The gene calls are TRBV2 and TRBJ2-1, with 12 bases aligning to TRBD2. In germline, CDR1 is SNHLY, CDR2 FYNNEI. The CDR3 is made up of 15 amino acids. V was clipped by 4 bases and J by 3 bases; unmatched bases: 1. The CDR3 sequence is CASSGTSGNYNEQFF. In DNA, the CDR3 is TGTGCCAGCAGTGGGACTAGCGGGAACTACAATGAGCAGTTCTTC.

This chain links TRBV5-1 with TRBJ2-3, with 8 bases identical to TRBD1. V shed 0 bases and J 1 base; nucleotides not matched to a gene: 1. The CDR3 runs to 15 residues. CDR1 is SGHRS and CDR2 is YFSETQ in the germline V gene. The CDR3 loop reads CASSLAGQGTDTQYF. CDR3 nucleotides: TGCGCCAGCAGCTTGGCGGGACAGGGCACAGATACGCAGTATTTT.

V usage is TRBV18 and J usage is TRBJ2-7; D not resolved. The V end was cut by 7 bases, the J end by 5 bases, with 12 bases between. Germline V lookup: CDR1 KGHSH, CDR2 LQKENI. The CDR3 contains 12 residues. CDR3 loop: CASFEDGNEQYF. Here the CDR3 DNA reads TGTGCCAGCTTTGAGGACGGCAACGAGCAGTACTTC.

The chain employs TRBV5-1 and TRBJ1-2; 7 nucleotides match TRBD1. Germline lookup yields CDR1 SGHRS and CDR2 YFSETQ. The CDR3 consists of 12 residues. V was pared by 3 bases and J by 8 bases, with 4 bases of the junction left unmatched. Here the CDR3 reads CASSYDREGYTF. The CDR3 DNA sequence: TGCGCCAGCAGCTATGACAGGGAGGGCTACACCTTC.

This sequence joins TRBV9 and TRBJ1-1, with 7 nucleotides matching TRBD1. Germline V gives CDR1 SGDLS, CDR2 YYNGEE. The CDR3 totals 14 residues. With V trimmed by 0 bases and J by 2 bases, 1 base remained unmatched. CDR3 amino acids: CASSVGDRNTEAFF. The DNA of the CDR3 is TGTGCCAGCAGCGTAGGGGACAGAAACACTGAAGCTTTCTTT.

The rearrangement links TRBV28 to TRBJ2-7; 8 nucleotides match TRBD1. The germline gives CDR1 MDHEN, CDR2 SYDVKM. The ends lost 8 bases at V and 3 bases at J; junction bases unmatched: 9. The CDR3 is made up of 14 amino acids. The CDR3 region has the DNA TGTGCCAGCTCGACAGGGGCTCTGGTCTACGAGCAGTACTTC. Protein product: CASSTGALVYEQYF.

V and J are TRBV7-9 and TRBJ1-2; 10 bases agree with TRBD1. The trim removed 1 base at V and 6 bases at J, leaving 5 bases unmatched. This CDR3 contains 15 residues. Per germline, CDR1 SEHNR and CDR2 FQNEAQ (reference sequence). The CDR3 nucleotides read TGTGCCAGCAGCTTAGTGACGACAGGGGGCAATGGCTACACCTTC. This codes for CASSLVTTGGNGYTF.

J is TRBJ1-3 and V is TRBV6-5, with unresolved D. V was pared by 6 bases and J by 0 bases, with 9 bases between. The V gene's germline CDR1 is MNHEY and CDR2 SVGAGI. The CDR3 totals 14 residues. As DNA, the CDR3 is TGTGCCAGCAGGGGGAGTATCTCTGGAAACACCATATATTTT. Translating gives CASRGSISGNTIYF.

The chain has TRBV5-8 and TRBJ1-5; TRBD1 is a possible D gene (5 bases). Trimming took off 3 bases at V and 1 base at J, with 8 bases between the two ends. This CDR3 comprises 14 residues. Germline values: CDR1 SGHTS, CDR2 YDEGEE. This CDR3 is CASSSRDSNQPQHF. The CDR3 DNA sequence: TGTGCCAGCAGCTCTCGGGACAGCAATCAGCCCCAGCATTTT.

This clone was observed a handful of times. This chain links TRBV29-1 with TRBJ2-7, with D perhaps TRBD1 (7 bases). V shed 6 bases and J shed 7 bases, with 16 bases lying between them. The germline CDR1 and CDR2 sequences are SQVTM and ANQGSEA. The CDR3 runs to 12 residues. CDR3: CSVGLQGTEQYF. In nucleotides, the CDR3 is TGCAGCGTCGGTTTACAGGGGACTGAGCAGTACTTC.

This chain joins TRBV11-3 and TRBJ2-1; TRBD1 aligns across 7 bases. The trim removed 1 base at V and 10 bases at J, leaving 13 bases unmatched. This CDR3 contains 16 residues. Germline-derived CDR1 and CDR2 are SGHNT and YENEEA. The CDR3 nucleotides are TGTGCCAGCAGCTTAGCGTCCGGGACCGTAGGGGGCGAGCAGTTCTTC. It is translated as CASSLASGTVGGEQFF.

V is TRBV28 and J is TRBJ2-7, with 8 bases identical to TRBD2. The CDR3 loop spans 15 amino acids. Germline trimming cut 5 bases from V and 1 base from J; bases unmatched to any gene: 7. The germline gives CDR1 MDHEN, CDR2 SYDVKM. The CDR3 coding sequence is TGTGCCAGCAGTCGAACCATAGCGGGGTCCTACGAGCAGTACTTC. It specifies CASSRTIAGSYEQYF.